This paragraph reports one TCR beta chain. The data derive from a study of cytomegalovirus exposure and HLA in healthy donors. The trim removed 5 bases at V and 0 bases at J, leaving 7 bases unmatched. CDR1 SGHAT and CDR2 FQNNGV come from the germline V gene. This CDR3 contains 15 residues. 13 Jbeta primers and 60 Vbeta primers were used for the PCR. The repertoire was sequenced with immunoSEQ multiplex PCR; TCRdb's copy has only in-frame clones and lacks some. This table holds about 190,000 clones, 87% found once. The receptor was derived from a man aged 25-40 years in good health and CMV-seronegative. The gene calls are TRBV11-2 and TRBJ2-7, with 7 nucleotides matching TRBD2. The sample was PBMCs. CDR3 DNA: TGTGCCAGCAGCCCCAGCGGGACCAGCTCCTACGAGCAGTACTTC. This translates into CASSPSGTSSYEQYF.